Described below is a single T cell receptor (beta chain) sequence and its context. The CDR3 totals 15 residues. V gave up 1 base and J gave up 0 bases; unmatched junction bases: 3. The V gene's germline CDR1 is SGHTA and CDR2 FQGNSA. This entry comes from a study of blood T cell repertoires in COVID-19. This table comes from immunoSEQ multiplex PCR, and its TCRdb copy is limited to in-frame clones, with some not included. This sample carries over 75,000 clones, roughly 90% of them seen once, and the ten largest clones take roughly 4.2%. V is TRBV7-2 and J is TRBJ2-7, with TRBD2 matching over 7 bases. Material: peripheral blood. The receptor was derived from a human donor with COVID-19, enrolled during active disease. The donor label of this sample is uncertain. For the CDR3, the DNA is TGTGCCAGCAGCTTAGGCGGGGGTAGCTCCTACGAGCAGTACTTC. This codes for CASSLGGGSSYEQYF.